Only a few counts were recorded for the clone carrying this T cell receptor (beta chain). Antigen specificity is unknown. The length of the CDR3 is 15 residues. With 2 bases clipped from V and 6 bases from J, the junction kept 6 bases outside the gene matches. Germline V gene data show CDR1 as MRHNA and CDR2 as SNTAGT. The data stem from a study of cytomegalovirus exposure and HLA in healthy donors. As for the study in general: Early on, a data release was issued that held roughly 84 million unique TCRs from HLA-typed donors. In terms of ancestry, the Caucasian-associated cluster contained roughly 81% of the roughly 400 genotyped donors. The study's findings and limits: Other equally common chains were less clonally expanded than HLA-associated TCR beta chains, a later analysis showed. One variant, a missense change in DCLRE1C, was linked in a later analysis to TCR beta V- and J-gene trimming.

PCR employed 60 Vbeta and 13 Jbeta primers. Method: immunoSEQ multiplex PCR; TCRdb's copy keeps in-frame clones and lacks some. The table lists roughly 56,000 clones, around 81% of them singletons. Sequenced input: PBMCs. The chain links TRBV6-4 to TRBJ2-3, with TRBD1 identical over 9 bases. The sequence was collected from a boy aged 10-17 years in good health and CMV-seropositive. CDR3 DNA sequence: TGTGCCAGCAGTGACACGGGACAGGGTGCCGATACGCAGTATTTT. It specifies CASSDTGQGADTQYF.